This T cell receptor (beta chain) comes out of a study of blood T cells in healthy people across ages. The overall study: Template switching retrieved approximately one barcoded beta molecule for each two T cells.

For the second PCR, which ran for 7 to 11 cycles, a sample-barcoded 5' primer and a J-beta primer mix were used. TCRdb analysed the 5' RACE reads with MiXCR anew, one entry per CDR3 protein. This table has some 850,000 distinct CDR3 sequences, around 24% appearing once. CDR1 is MNHEY, CDR2 SVGAGI, per germline. The CDR3 extends over 16 amino acids. V was pared by 2 bases and J by 2 bases, with 15 bases between. These data also formed part of another study, on T cells of mothers and their children. This second study says: Three healthy Caucasian mothers gave samples, and so did their six children. The analysis detected no persistent microchimeric T cell clones.

The origin of this receptor is a boy aged 10-17 years in good health. Sequences were obtained from blood. This chain joins TRBV6-5 and TRBJ2-5; D gene uncertain. The CDR3 nucleotides read TGTGCCAGCAGTTACCCTCGGCAGCTCCTACAAGAGACCCAGTACTTC. The encoded protein is CASSYPRQLLQETQYF.